The 9 T cell receptor beta chains listed next were all sequenced from one sample in a study of cytomegalovirus exposure and HLA in healthy donors. Amplification used 60 Vbeta primers and 13 Jbeta primers. Only in-frame clones appear in the TCRdb table, and some are missing; sequencing was by immunoSEQ multiplex PCR. The sample has 110,000 to 150,000 clones; 70% are singletons. Sequences were obtained from PBMCs. Receptors originate from a woman aged 25 to 39 in good health and CMV-seronegative.

This clone was detected a few times. This chain uses TRBV5-1 with TRBJ1-1; the D gene is possibly TRBD1 (5 bases). CDR1 is SGHRS and CDR2 is YFSETQ in the germline V gene. The CDR3 contains 16 residues. The V end lost 7 bases, the J end lost 2 bases, and 21 bases lay between the germline ends. The CDR3 is CASESGVQGYNTEAFF. The CDR3 region has the DNA TGCGCCAGCGAATCGGGGGTCCAGGGTTACAACACTGAAGCTTTCTTT. The full variable domain, completed using reference TRBV5-1 and TRBJ1-1, is KAGVTQTPRYLIKTRGQQVTLSCSPISGHRSVSWYQQTPGQGLQFLFEYFSETQRNKGNFPGRFSGRQFSNSRSEMNVSTLELGDSALYLCASESGVQGYNTEAFFGQGTRLTVV.

The chain recombines TRBV6-1 with TRBJ2-7, with a possible D match to TRBD2 (5 bases). V shed 6 bases and J shed 3 bases, with 12 bases lying between them. The CDR3 is made up of 13 amino acids. CDR1 MNHNS and CDR2 SASEGT come from the germline V gene. DNA of the CDR3: TGTGCCAGCAGCAACCTCGAGGGCTACGAGCAGTACTTC. Its protein product is CASSNLEGYEQYF.

This clone was counted only a few times. The rearrangement links TRBV7-3 to TRBJ2-3; 15 bases are shared with TRBD2. The length of the CDR3 is 19 residues. Germline loops: CDR1 SGHTA, CDR2 FQGTGA. V lost 6 bases and J lost 2; bases outside the gene matches: 12. CDR3 nucleotides: TGTGCCAGCAGGGCAATAGGGACTAGCGGGGGGTCCAACACAGATACGCAGTATTTT. Its translation: CASRAIGTSGGSNTDTQYF.

The chain has TRBV18 and TRBJ1-5; 8 nucleotides match TRBD1. This CDR3 is 15 amino acids long. CDR1 KGHSH and CDR2 LQKENI come from the germline V gene. V shed 6 bases, J shed 0 bases, and the junction held 4 bases outside the gene matches. CDR3 sequence (DNA): TGTGCCAGCTCCGGGACAGGAGTTAGCAATCAGCCCCAGCATTTT. Its translation is CASSGTGVSNQPQHF.

CDR3 nucleotides: TGTGCCAGTAGGGTAGCGGGGGGGCACGAGCAGTACGTC. This sequence encodes CASRVAGGHEQYV. This chain connects TRBV28 to TRBJ2-7, with 11 bases that match TRBD2. Per germline, CDR1 MDHEN and CDR2 SYDVKM. This CDR3 spans 13 amino acids. Germline trimming cut 9 bases from V and 5 bases from J; bases unmatched to any gene: 6.

The CDR3 sequence is CASSYYYSGRVYEQYF. CDR3 nucleotides: TGTGCCAGCAGTTACTATTATAGCGGGAGGGTCTACGAGCAGTACTTC. The genes are TRBV6-6 and TRBJ2-7; TRBD2 agrees at 11 bases. The trim removed 1 base at V and 3 bases at J, leaving 5 bases unmatched. The CDR3 is made up of 16 amino acids. The V gene's germline CDR1 is MNHNY and CDR2 SVGAGI (reference sequence).

V usage is TRBV28 and J usage is TRBJ1-3, with D tentatively TRBD1 (6 bases). This CDR3 contains 15 residues. The germline V gene encodes CDR1 MDHEN and CDR2 SYDVKM. V lost 5 bases to trimming and J lost 4 bases, with 15 bases between them. For the CDR3, the DNA is TGTGCCAGCAGTCCACCAGGGGCAGGGGGAAACACCATATATTTT. Protein product: CASSPPGAGGNTIYF.

For the CDR3, the DNA is TGTGCCAGCAGCCTGGACAGGGTACAGACCCAGTACTTC. Translated: CASSLDRVQTQYF. This chain links TRBV7-8 with TRBJ2-5; 8 bases agree with TRBD1. The CDR3 sequence is 13 residues long. Germline lookup yields CDR1 SGHVS and CDR2 FQNEAQ. Trimming took 5 bases from V and 6 from J; bases not matched to a gene: 5.

The chain couples TRBV6-1 to TRBJ2-7, with 8 bases aligning to TRBD1. V lost 6 bases and J lost 0; bases outside the gene matches: 4. The CDR3 totals 14 residues. Germline loops: CDR1 MNHNS, CDR2 SASEGT. CDR3 amino acids: CASRQGASSYEQYF. The CDR3 DNA reads TGTGCCAGCAGGCAGGGGGCGTCCTCCTACGAGCAGTACTTC.